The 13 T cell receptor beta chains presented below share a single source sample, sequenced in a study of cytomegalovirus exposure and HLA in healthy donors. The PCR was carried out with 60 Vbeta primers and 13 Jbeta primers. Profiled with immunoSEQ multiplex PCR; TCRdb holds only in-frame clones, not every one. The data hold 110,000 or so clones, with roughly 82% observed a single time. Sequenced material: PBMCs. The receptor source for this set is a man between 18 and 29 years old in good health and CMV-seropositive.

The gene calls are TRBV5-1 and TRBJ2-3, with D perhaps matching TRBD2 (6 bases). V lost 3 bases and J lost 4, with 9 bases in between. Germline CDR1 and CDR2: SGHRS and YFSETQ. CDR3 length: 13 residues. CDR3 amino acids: CASSYLASDTQYF. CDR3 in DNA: TGCGCCAGCAGCTATCTAGCGTCAGATACGCAGTATTTT.

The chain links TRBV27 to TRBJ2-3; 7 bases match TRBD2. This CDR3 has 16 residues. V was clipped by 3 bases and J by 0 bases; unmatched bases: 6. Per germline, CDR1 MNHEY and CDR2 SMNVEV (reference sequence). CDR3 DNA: TGTGCCAGCAGTTTGGAGCGGGGTTCGAGCACAGATACGCAGTATTTT. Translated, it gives CASSLERGSSTDTQYF.

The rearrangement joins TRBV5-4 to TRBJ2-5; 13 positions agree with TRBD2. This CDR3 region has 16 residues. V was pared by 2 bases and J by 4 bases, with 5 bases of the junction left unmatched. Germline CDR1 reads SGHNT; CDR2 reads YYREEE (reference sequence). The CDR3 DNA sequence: TGTGCCAGCAGCTTTCGTCGACTAGCGGGAGGAGAGACCCAGTACTTC. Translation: CASSFRRLAGGETQYF.

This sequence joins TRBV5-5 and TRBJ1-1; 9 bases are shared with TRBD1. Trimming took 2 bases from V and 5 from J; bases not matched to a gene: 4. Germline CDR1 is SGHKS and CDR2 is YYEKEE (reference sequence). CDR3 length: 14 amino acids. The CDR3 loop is CASSFGTGLTEAFF. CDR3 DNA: TGTGCCAGCAGCTTCGGGACAGGGCTAACTGAAGCTTTCTTT.

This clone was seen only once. The CDR3 here is CASSYETANTGELFF. CDR3 nucleotides: TGTGCCAGCAGTTACGAGACTGCGAACACCGGGGAGCTGTTTTTT. V and J are TRBV6-5 and TRBJ2-2; D not resolved. The CDR3 runs 15 residues. The V gene's germline CDR1 is MNHEY and CDR2 SVGAGI. V was clipped by 2 bases and J by 0 bases, with 7 bases between them.

The CDR3 loop is CASSSAGGSNYGYTF. The DNA of the CDR3 is TGTGCCAGCAGCTCCGCAGGGGGATCTAACTATGGCTACACCTTC. The rearrangement joins TRBV5-4 to TRBJ1-2; 7 bases line up with TRBD1. Germline assignment: CDR1 SGHNT and CDR2 YYREEE (reference sequence). The CDR3 is 15 residues long. Germline trimming cut 3 bases from V and 0 bases from J; bases unmatched to any gene: 5.

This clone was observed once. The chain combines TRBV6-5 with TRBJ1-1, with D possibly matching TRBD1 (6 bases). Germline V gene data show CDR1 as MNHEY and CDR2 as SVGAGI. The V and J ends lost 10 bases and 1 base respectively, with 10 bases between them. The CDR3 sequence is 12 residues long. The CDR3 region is CATTTGNTEAFF. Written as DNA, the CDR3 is TGTGCCACCACGACAGGGAACACTGAAGCTTTCTTT.

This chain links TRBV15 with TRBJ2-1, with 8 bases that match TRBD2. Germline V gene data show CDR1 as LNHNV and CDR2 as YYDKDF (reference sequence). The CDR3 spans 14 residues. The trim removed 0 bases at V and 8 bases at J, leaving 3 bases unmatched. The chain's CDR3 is CATSRDLAGHEQFF. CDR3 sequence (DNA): TGTGCCACCAGCAGAGATTTAGCGGGGCATGAGCAGTTCTTC.

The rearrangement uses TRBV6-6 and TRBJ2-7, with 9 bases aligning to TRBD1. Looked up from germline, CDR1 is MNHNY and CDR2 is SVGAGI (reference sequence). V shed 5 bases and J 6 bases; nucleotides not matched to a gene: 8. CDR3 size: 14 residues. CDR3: CASSPPDRGGEQYF. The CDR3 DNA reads TGTGCCAGCAGTCCCCCGGACAGGGGAGGCGAGCAGTACTTC.

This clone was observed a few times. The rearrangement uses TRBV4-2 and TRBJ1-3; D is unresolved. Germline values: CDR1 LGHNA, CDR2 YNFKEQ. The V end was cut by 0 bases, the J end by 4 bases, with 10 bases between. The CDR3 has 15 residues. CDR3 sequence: CASSQEALAGNTIYF. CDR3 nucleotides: TGTGCCAGCAGCCAAGAAGCCCTCGCGGGAAACACCATATATTTT.

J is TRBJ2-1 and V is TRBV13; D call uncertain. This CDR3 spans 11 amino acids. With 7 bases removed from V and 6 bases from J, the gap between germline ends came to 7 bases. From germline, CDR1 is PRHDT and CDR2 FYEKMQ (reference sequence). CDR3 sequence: CASTSLNEQFF. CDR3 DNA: TGTGCCAGCACCTCCCTCAATGAGCAGTTCTTC.

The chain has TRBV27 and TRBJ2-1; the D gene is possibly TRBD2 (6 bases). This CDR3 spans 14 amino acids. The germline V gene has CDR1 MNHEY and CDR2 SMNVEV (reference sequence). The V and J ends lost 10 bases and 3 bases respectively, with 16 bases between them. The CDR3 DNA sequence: TGTGCCATCCGAGTGGCGGGGTACTACAATGAGCAGTTCTTC. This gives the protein CAIRVAGYYNEQFF.

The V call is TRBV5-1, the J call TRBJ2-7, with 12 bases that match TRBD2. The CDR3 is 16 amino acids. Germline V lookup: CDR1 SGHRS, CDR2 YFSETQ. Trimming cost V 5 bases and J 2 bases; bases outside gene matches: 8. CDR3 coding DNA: TGCGCCAGCAGGGCTAGACTAGCGGGAGATACCTACGAGCAGTACTTC. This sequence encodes CASRARLAGDTYEQYF.